The 12 T cell receptor beta chains reported below all come from one sample, sequenced in a study of OX40 agonist ivuxolimab in advanced cancers. Assay: immunoSEQ multiplex PCR; the TCRdb copy retains only in-frame clones and omits some. Of roughly 150,000 clones listed, 85% to 95% are singletons. Specimen: CD4+ or CD8+ T cells sorted from blood, collected in a trial of the OX40 agonist ivuxolimab. The receptors shown here come from an adult with an advanced solid tumor such as melanoma, head and neck, liver or kidney cancer.

Only one count was recorded for this clone. As DNA, the CDR3 is TGTGCCAGCAGTGCGCCGGGGCTAGACTCCTACGAGCAGTACTTC. This sequence encodes CASSAPGLDSYEQYF. The chain uses TRBV28 and TRBJ2-5; D may match TRBD1 or TRBD2 (5 bases each). The better agreement between TRBJ2-7 and the DNA end casts doubt on the J call. CDR1 and CDR2 from the germline V gene are MDHEN and SYDVKM. CDR3 length: 15 amino acids.

CDR3 loop: CASSQTTPLAEAFF. As DNA, the CDR3 is TGTGCCAGCAGTCAAACAACCCCGCTCGCTGAAGCTTTCTTT. This chain joins TRBV28 and TRBJ1-1; D not resolved. CDR1 and CDR2 from the germline V gene are MDHEN and SYDVKM. This CDR3 is built from 14 residues. V was clipped by 5 bases and J by 6 bases, with 16 bases between them.

The chain couples TRBV15 to TRBJ1-2; 8 bases are a match to TRBD1. The V gene end was trimmed by 0 bases and the J gene end by 2 bases; junction bases not matched to a gene: 2. CDR1 and CDR2 (germline): LNHNV, YYDKDF (reference sequence). This CDR3 has 15 amino acids. The CDR3 sequence: CATSREQGANYGYTF. CDR3 DNA: TGTGCCACCAGCAGAGAGCAGGGGGCGAACTATGGCTACACCTTC.

This chain connects TRBV9 to TRBJ2-5; a weak D match, TRBD1 (6 bases). Between the trimmed V and J ends, which lost 3 bases and 2 bases, there was a span of 17 bases. The germline V gene encodes CDR1 SGDLS and CDR2 YYNGEE. The CDR3 spans 16 residues. The DNA of the CDR3 is TGTGCCAGCAGCGCCCTCCCGGGACAAGGGCAAGAGACCCAGTACTTC. Translation: CASSALPGQGQETQYF.

The J gene is TRBJ1-1, the V gene TRBV23-1; 7 bases match TRBD1. TRBV23-1 is labeled an ORF, and its function is uncertain. CDR3 length: 12 residues. With 3 bases clipped from V and 7 bases from J, the junction kept 2 bases outside the gene matches. The CDR3 DNA follows: TGCGCCAGCAGTCATTGGACAGGTGAAGCTTTCTTT. The encoded protein is CASSHWTGEAFF.

This chain connects TRBV7-7 to TRBJ2-3, with 7 positions matching TRBD2. The CDR3 is 15 amino acids. Looked up from germline, CDR1 is SSHAT and CDR2 is FNYEAQ (reference sequence). With 1 base clipped from V and 2 bases from J, the junction kept 3 bases outside the gene matches. The CDR3 reads CASSLGGGTTDTQYF. The CDR3 DNA reads as TGTGCCAGCAGCTTAGGGGGGGGTACCACAGATACGCAGTATTTT.

The rearrangement links TRBV5-1 to TRBJ1-5; 11 positions match TRBD1. Germline V gene sequence: CDR1 SGHRS, CDR2 YFSETQ. This CDR3 spans 15 amino acids. Trimming took 4 bases from V and 6 from J; bases not matched to a gene: 6. The CDR3 DNA is TGCGCCAGCAGCGCAGGACAGGGGGCGAGTCAGCCCCAGCATTTT. Translating it yields CASSAGQGASQPQHF.

This clone appeared a few times. The chain couples TRBV30 to TRBJ2-2; D might be TRBD1 (5 bases). In germline, CDR1 is GTSNPN, CDR2 SVGIG (reference sequence). CDR3 length: 15 residues. Trimming stripped 0 bases from V and 7 bases from J, with 15 bases between. The CDR3 coding sequence is TGTGCCTGGAGTGTAAGGGGCAGAATATTCGGGGAGCTGTTTTTT. It is translated as CAWSVRGRIFGELFF.

This chain connects TRBV7-8 to TRBJ2-7; TRBD1 matches 7 bases. Germline V gene lookup returns CDR1 SGHVS and CDR2 FQNEAQ. V was pared by 10 bases and J by 0 bases, with 6 bases of the junction left unmatched. This CDR3 comprises 13 residues. The CDR3 reads CATRDRASYEQYF. In DNA, the CDR3 is TGTGCCACCCGAGACAGGGCCTCCTACGAGCAGTACTTC.

The chain uses TRBV6-5 and TRBJ2-2, with 11 bases fitting TRBD1. With 4 bases clipped from V and 8 bases from J, the junction kept 9 bases outside the gene matches. The CDR3 totals 16 residues. Germline V CDR1 and CDR2: MNHEY, SVGAGI. For the CDR3, the DNA is TGTGCCAGCAGTTCTCAATGGACAGGGGGCGGAGGGGAGCTGTTTTTT. Encoded protein: CASSSQWTGGGGELFF.

The chain combines TRBV19 with TRBJ2-7; 11 bases match TRBD2. V lost 6 bases to trimming and J lost 4 bases; unmatched junction nucleotides: 5. CDR3 length: 14 amino acids. Germline-derived CDR1 and CDR2 are LNHDA and SQIVND (reference sequence). CDR3 sequence (DNA): TGTGCCAGTAGCCCTAGCGGGAGGCTTTACGAGCAGTACTTC. It translates to CASSPSGRLYEQYF.

The chain couples TRBV9 to TRBJ2-2; D gene unclear. The CDR3 length is 16 residues. Germline CDR1 reads SGDLS; CDR2 reads YYNGEE. The V end was cut by 3 bases, the J end by 8 bases, with 20 bases between. The DNA of the CDR3 is TGTGCCAGCAGCGCCGCTAATTCTGGGCTTCTGGGGGAGCTGTTTTTT. It is translated as CASSAANSGLLGELFF.